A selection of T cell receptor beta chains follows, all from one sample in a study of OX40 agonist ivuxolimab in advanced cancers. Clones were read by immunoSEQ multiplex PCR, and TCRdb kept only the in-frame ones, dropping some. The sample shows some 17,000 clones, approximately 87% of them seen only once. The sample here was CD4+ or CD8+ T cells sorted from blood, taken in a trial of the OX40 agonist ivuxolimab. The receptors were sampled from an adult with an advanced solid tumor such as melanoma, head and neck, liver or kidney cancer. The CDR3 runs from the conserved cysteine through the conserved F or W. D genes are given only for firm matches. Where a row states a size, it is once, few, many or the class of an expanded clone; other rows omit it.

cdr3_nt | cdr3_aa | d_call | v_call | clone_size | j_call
TGCGCCAGCAGCTTGATGGGGGCAAGTATGAACACTGAAGCTTTCTTT | CASSLMGASMNTEAFF | . | TRBV5-1 | . | TRBJ1-1
TGTGCCAGTATTGGTGTGGGAGATGAAAAACTGTTTTTT | CASIGVGDEKLFF | . | TRBV19 | . | TRBJ1-4
TGCGCCAGCAGCCAAGATAACGAGGGCCTCGATGAGCAGTTCTTC | CASSQDNEGLDEQFF | . | TRBV4-3 | . | TRBJ2-1
TGTGCCAGCAGCTTAAAAGGGAGGGCATATTACGAGCAGTACTTC | CASSLKGRAYYEQYF | TRBD2 | TRBV7-6 | once | TRBJ2-7
TGTGCCAGCAGCCAAGATGGTGGGACTAGCGCTTTCACCGGGGAGCTGTTTTTT | CASSQDGGTSAFTGELFF | TRBD2 | TRBV4-2 | . | TRBJ2-2
TGTGCCAGCAGCTGGACTAGCGAGCGGGGGAATGAGCAGTTCTTC | CASSWTSERGNEQFF | TRBD2 | TRBV11-2 | few | TRBJ2-1
TGTGCCAGCAGCCAAGGACCCCCCGGGACAGATACGCAGTATTTT | CASSQGPPGTDTQYF | . | TRBV11-2 | . | TRBJ2-3
TGCGCCAGCAGCCTTGACTCGGGACAGCCCTACGAGCAGTACTTC | CASSLDSGQPYEQYF | TRBD1 | TRBV4-1 | . | TRBJ2-7
TGTGCCAGCAGTCCAAGGTGGGAGGTCTCCTACGAGCAGTACTTC | CASSPRWEVSYEQYF | . | TRBV6-5 | . | TRBJ2-7
TGCGCCAGCAGCCAAGATAGGTCCGGTCAAGAGACCCAGTACTTC | CASSQDRSGQETQYF | . | TRBV4-3 | . | TRBJ2-5
TGCAGCGTTGAAGATACTAGCGGGAGTACCACAGATACGCAGTATTTT | CSVEDTSGSTTDTQYF | TRBD2 | TRBV29-1 | . | TRBJ2-3
TGTGCCAGCTCACCAGGGGCGGGGAACACTGAAGCTTTCTTT | CASSPGAGNTEAFF | . | TRBV18 | medium-sized | TRBJ1-1
TGTGCCAGCAGCCTGACAGGGGCGCACCACAATGAGCAGTTCTTC | CASSLTGAHHNEQFF | TRBD1 | TRBV7-9 | . | TRBJ2-1
TGCGCCAGCAGCTTGGAGGGCTACGAGCAGTACTTC | CASSLEGYEQYF | . | TRBV5-1 | . | TRBJ2-7
TGTGCCAGCAGTTTATATCGACGGTCGGATACGCAGTATTTT | CASSLYRRSDTQYF | . | TRBV28 | . | TRBJ2-3
TGTGCCACCAGCCGAACAGATGAGCAGTTCTTC | CATSRTDEQFF | . | TRBV15 | . | TRBJ2-1
TGTGCCATTGTAGCGGGAGGCCTATACAATGAGCAGTTCTTC | CAIVAGGLYNEQFF | TRBD2 | TRBV10-3 | . | TRBJ2-1
TGTGCCAGCACCCTATCAGGGCGGATAGATACGCAGTATTTT | CASTLSGRIDTQYF | . | TRBV27 | . | TRBJ2-3
TGTGCCAGCAGCTTAATCGGTAGTGGAAATCAGCCCCAGCATTTT | CASSLIGSGNQPQHF | . | TRBV7-8 | . | TRBJ1-5
TGTGCCAGCAGCCCGACACTATCTAATGAAAAACTGTTTTTT | CASSPTLSNEKLFF | . | TRBV7-9 | . | TRBJ1-4
TGTGCCAGCATTAGGGGTAACGCGCAGTTCTTC | CASIRGNAQFF | . | TRBV2 | once | TRBJ2-1
TGTGCCAGCAGTCCTGGTTCGCGGACTGAAGCTTTCTTT | CASSPGSRTEAFF | . | TRBV6-5 | . | TRBJ1-1
TGTGCCAGCAGCTCTGGCAGTGCTTGGAAAGAGAAGTACTTC | CASSSGSAWKEKYF | . | TRBV5-5 | . | TRBJ2-7
TGCGCCAGCAGCCAAGATCGACAGGCGAGCTCCTACGAGCAGTACTTC | CASSQDRQASSYEQYF | . | TRBV4-3 | . | TRBJ2-7
TGCTCTGGGGACGCTTACAATGAGCAGTTCTTC | CSGDAYNEQFF | . | TRBV29-1 | . | TRBJ2-1
TGTGCCAGCAGCTACGGCAGCGGGGGAACCTACGAGCAGTACTTC | CASSYGSGGTYEQYF | TRBD2 | TRBV28 | . | TRBJ2-7
TGTGCCAGCAGTGCACCGGACAGAACTTATGGCTACACCTTC | CASSAPDRTYGYTF | . | TRBV27 | . | TRBJ1-2
TGCGCCAGCAGCCAAGTCGGGACGATTAGCAATCAGCCCCAGCATTTT | CASSQVGTISNQPQHF | . | TRBV4-1 | . | TRBJ1-5
TGTGCCAGTAGTATGACATTCAATAGCAATCAGCCCCAGCATTTT | CASSMTFNSNQPQHF | . | TRBV19 | . | TRBJ1-5
TGTGCCAGCAGCGTGGGTGGGAGTGGCACCGGGGAGCTGTTTTTT | CASSVGGSGTGELFF | . | TRBV9 | . | TRBJ2-2
TGTGCCAGCAGCTTGGGTAGCTTGGGCACCGGGGAGCTGTTTTTT | CASSLGSLGTGELFF | . | TRBV7-6 | . | TRBJ2-2
TGTGCCAGCAGCTTCGGCGGGACAACCTACGAGCAGTACTTC | CASSFGGTTYEQYF | . | TRBV7-9 | . | TRBJ2-7
TGTGCCAGCAGTGAATTTAGTAACTCAGATACGCAGTATTTT | CASSEFSNSDTQYF | . | TRBV2 | . | TRBJ2-3
TGCGCCAGCAGCCAAGATTTCAATAGCAATCAGCCCCAGCATTTT | CASSQDFNSNQPQHF | . | TRBV4-3 | . | TRBJ1-5
TGCGCCAGCAGTATTGGGTCTAGCCTCTACTACGAGCAGTACTTC | CASSIGSSLYYEQYF | . | TRBV5-1 | . | TRBJ2-7
TGTGCCAGCAGCTTAGGAGTAGCGGGACTAAACAATGAACAGTTCTTC | CASSLGVAGLNNEQFF | TRBD2 | TRBV11-2 | . | TRBJ2-1
TGTGCCAGCAGCTTGGAGAACAGCCACAATGAGCAGTTCTTC | CASSLENSHNEQFF | . | TRBV5-4 | . | TRBJ2-1
TGTGCCAGCAGTTTCGGGCAGGGGGTAAATCAGCCCCAGCATTTT | CASSFGQGVNQPQHF | TRBD1 | TRBV28 | . | TRBJ1-5
TGTGCCAGCACCCGGCCCGGGAGACAATACGAGCAGTACTTC | CASTRPGRQYEQYF | . | TRBV7-2 | . | TRBJ2-7
TGTGCCAGCAGCCCAGGGGCTGAAGCTTTCTTT | CASSPGAEAFF | . | TRBV25-1 | . | TRBJ1-1
TGTGCCAGTACCGTGGGCGGGAGGGCCTCAGAGACCCAGTACTTC | CASTVGGRASETQYF | TRBD2 | TRBV19 | . | TRBJ2-5
TGTGCCAGGACTAGCGACACAACATCCTACAATGAGCAGTTCTTC | CARTSDTTSYNEQFF | TRBD2 | TRBV2 | . | TRBJ2-1
TGCGCCAGCAGCTGGACAGGGGACAGCGGGGAGCTGTTTTTT | CASSWTGDSGELFF | TRBD1 | TRBV4-3 | . | TRBJ2-2
TGTGCCAGCAGCTTATCTGATGAGCAGTTCTTC | CASSLSDEQFF | . | TRBV7-9 | . | TRBJ2-1
TGTGCCAGCAGTTTCCCTCCAAATAGCGGGAGGTTAGCAGATACGCAGTATTTT | CASSFPPNSGRLADTQYF | TRBD2 | TRBV28 | . | TRBJ2-3
TGTGCCAGTACCGCTTCTGGCGGGAGTTTAAATGAGCAGTTCTTC | CASTASGGSLNEQFF | TRBD2 | TRBV19 | . | TRBJ2-1
TGTGCCAGCTCACCACCGGAGAACACTGAAGCTTTCTTT | CASSPPENTEAFF | . | TRBV18 | . | TRBJ1-1
TGTGCCAGCAGCCTTTACGAGCAGTACTTC | CASSLYEQYF | . | TRBV28 | few | TRBJ2-7
TGTGCCAGCAGCGAAACAGGCCCCTATGGCTACACCTTC | CASSETGPYGYTF | . | TRBV7-2 | . | TRBJ1-2
TGTGCCAGCCGTCAGACCTACGAGCAGTACTTC | CASRQTYEQYF | . | TRBV28 | . | TRBJ2-7
TGTGCCATCAGTGAGTCGACGGCCCTAACCCTCTACAATGAGCAGTTCTTC | CAISESTALTLYNEQFF | . | TRBV10-3 | . | TRBJ2-1
TGTGCCAGTTCGGGAGGGGCCTTGCAGCAAGAGACCCAGTACTTC | CASSGGALQQETQYF | TRBD2 | TRBV19 | few | TRBJ2-5
TGTGCCAGCAGCTCCCGGACGAATGAGCAGTTCTTC | CASSSRTNEQFF | . | TRBV7-8 | . | TRBJ2-1
TGCGCCAGCAGCCAAGGATTTTGGCGGGGGAGGGTAGTCAAAAACATTCAGTACTTC | CASSQGFWRGRVVKNIQYF | TRBD2 | TRBV4-3 | . | TRBJ2-4
TGTGCCAGCAGCAGAACACCCGGGACAGCCTACGAGCAGTACTTC | CASSRTPGTAYEQYF | TRBD1 | TRBV9 | . | TRBJ2-7